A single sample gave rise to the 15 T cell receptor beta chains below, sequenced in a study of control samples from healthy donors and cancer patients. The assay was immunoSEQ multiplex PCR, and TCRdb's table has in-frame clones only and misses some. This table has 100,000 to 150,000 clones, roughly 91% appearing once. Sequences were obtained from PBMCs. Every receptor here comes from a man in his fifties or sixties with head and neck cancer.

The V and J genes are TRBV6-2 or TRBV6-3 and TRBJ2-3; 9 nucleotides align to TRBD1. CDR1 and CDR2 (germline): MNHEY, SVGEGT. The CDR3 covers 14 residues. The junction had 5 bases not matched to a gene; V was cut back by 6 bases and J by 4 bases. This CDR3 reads CASSGTGSPDTQYF. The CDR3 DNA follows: TGTGCCAGCAGCGGGACAGGGAGCCCAGATACGCAGTATTTT.

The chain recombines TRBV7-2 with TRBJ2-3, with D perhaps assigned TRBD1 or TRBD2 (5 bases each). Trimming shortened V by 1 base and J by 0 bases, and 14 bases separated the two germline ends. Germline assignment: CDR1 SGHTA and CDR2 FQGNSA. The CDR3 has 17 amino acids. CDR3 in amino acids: CASSLERGGQSTDTQYF. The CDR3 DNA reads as TGTGCCAGCAGCTTAGAACGGGGTGGACAAAGCACAGATACGCAGTATTTT.

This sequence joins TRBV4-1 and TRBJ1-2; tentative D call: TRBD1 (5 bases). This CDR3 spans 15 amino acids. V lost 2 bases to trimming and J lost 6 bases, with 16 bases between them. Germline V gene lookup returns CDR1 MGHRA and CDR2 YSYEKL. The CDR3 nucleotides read TGCGCCAGCAGCCAACAGGGAGCCCGGGGGGATGGCTACACCTTC. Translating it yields CASSQQGARGDGYTF.

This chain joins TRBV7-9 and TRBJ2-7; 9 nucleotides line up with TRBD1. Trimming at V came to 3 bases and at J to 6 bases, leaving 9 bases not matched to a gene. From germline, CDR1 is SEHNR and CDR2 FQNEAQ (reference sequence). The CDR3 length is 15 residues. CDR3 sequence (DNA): TGTGCCAGCAGCTTGTCCGGGACAGGGTGGGTCGAGCAGTACTTC. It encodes CASSLSGTGWVEQYF.

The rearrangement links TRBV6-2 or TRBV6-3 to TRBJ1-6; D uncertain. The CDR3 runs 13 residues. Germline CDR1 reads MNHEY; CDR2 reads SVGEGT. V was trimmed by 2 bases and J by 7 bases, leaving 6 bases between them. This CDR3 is CASSYNWNSPLHF. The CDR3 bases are TGTGCCAGCAGTTACAACTGGAATTCACCCCTCCACTTT.

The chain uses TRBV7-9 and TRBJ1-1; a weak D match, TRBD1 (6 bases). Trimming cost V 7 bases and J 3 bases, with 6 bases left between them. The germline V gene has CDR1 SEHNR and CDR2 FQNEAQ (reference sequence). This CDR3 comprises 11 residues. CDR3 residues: CASTGDTEAFF. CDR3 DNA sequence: TGTGCCAGCACAGGGGACACTGAAGCTTTCTTT.

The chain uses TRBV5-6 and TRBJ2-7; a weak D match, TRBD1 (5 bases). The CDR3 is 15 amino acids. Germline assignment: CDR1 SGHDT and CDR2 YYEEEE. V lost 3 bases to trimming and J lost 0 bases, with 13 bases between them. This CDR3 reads CASSYLHRSSYEQYF. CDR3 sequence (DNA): TGTGCCAGCAGCTATTTACACAGGAGCTCCTACGAGCAGTACTTC.

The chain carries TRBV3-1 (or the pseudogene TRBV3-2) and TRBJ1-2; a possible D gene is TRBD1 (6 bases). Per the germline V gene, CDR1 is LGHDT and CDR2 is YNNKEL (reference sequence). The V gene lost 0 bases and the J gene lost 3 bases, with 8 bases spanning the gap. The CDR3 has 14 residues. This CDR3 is CASSQEGQYYGYTF. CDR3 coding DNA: TGTGCCAGCAGCCAAGAAGGACAGTACTATGGCTACACCTTC.

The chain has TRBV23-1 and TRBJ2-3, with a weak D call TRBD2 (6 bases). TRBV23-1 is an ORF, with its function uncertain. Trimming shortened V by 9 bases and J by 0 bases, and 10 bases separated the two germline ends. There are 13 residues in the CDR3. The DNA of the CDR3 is TGCGCCAGTCGGAGGGGTAGCACAGATACGCAGTATTTT. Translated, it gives CASRRGSTDTQYF.

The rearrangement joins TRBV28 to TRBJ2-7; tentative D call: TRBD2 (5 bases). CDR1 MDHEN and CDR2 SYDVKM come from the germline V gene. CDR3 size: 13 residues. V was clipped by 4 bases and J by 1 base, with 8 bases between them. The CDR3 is CASSWGDSYEQYF. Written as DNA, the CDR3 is TGTGCCAGCAGTTGGGGAGATTCCTACGAGCAGTACTTC.

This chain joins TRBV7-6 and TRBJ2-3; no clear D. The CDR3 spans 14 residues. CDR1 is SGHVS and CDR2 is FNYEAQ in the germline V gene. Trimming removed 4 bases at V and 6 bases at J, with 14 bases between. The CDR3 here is CASSSIESRDTQYF. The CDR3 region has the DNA TGTGCCAGCAGCTCGATCGAGAGCCGCGATACGCAGTATTTT.

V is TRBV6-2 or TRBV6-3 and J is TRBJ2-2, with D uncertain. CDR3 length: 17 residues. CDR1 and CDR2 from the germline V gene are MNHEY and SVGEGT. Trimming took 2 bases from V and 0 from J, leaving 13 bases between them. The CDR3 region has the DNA TGTGCCAGCAGTTACCACCTTGGCGGAGCGAACACCGGGGAGCTGTTTTTT. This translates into CASSYHLGGANTGELFF.

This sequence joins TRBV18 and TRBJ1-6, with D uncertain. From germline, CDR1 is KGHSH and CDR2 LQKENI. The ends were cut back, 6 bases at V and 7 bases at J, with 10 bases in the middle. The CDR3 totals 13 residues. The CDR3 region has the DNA TGTGCCAGCTCGGTTGGCGAGAATTCACCCCTCCACTTT. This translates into CASSVGENSPLHF. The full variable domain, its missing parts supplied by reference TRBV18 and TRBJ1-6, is NAGVMQNPRHLVRRRGQEARLRCSPMKGHSHVYWYRQLPEEGLKFMVYLQKENIIDESGMPKERFSAEFPKEGPSILRIQQVVRGDSAAYFCASSVGENSPLHFGNGTRLTVT.

The CDR3 reads CASSQVPKSSYNSPLHF. Here the CDR3 DNA reads TGTGCCAGCAGCCAAGTTCCAAAGAGCTCCTATAATTCACCCCTCCACTTT. The chain combines TRBV4-2 with TRBJ1-6; D gene uncertain. CDR3 size: 17 residues. V dropped 1 base and J dropped 0 bases, with 10 bases sitting between them. Germline lookup yields CDR1 LGHNA and CDR2 YNFKEQ.

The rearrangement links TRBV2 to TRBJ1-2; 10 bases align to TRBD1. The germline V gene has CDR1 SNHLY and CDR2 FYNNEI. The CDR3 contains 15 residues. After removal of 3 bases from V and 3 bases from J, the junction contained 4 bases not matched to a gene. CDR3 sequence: CASSEDRGRDYGYTF. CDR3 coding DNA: TGTGCCAGCAGTGAGGACAGGGGGAGGGACTATGGCTACACCTTC.